The entry below gives a single TCR beta chain sequence along with its context. Its cognate antigen is unknown. A much larger clone differs from this one at a single base, so this may be a read error. These data are taken from a study of tumor and adjacent non-tumor tissue in lung cancer. General study results and limits: Tumor repertoires had a smaller top 100 clone share than normal lung.

The library came from three nested PCR rounds adapted from ARM-PCR protocols. Each CDR3 protein is one row after TCRdb ran MiXCR on the multiplex PCR reads. This table has tens of thousands of distinct CDR3 sequences, around 82% appearing once. The CDR3 loop spans 13 amino acids. The V gene's germline CDR1 is SGHDT and CDR2 YYEEEE. The template was RNA from unsorted bulk tissue. The normal lung tissue was taken more than 3 cm from the tumor edge. This TCR was sampled from a man in his 60s with non-small cell lung cancer. The specimen sequenced was distant non-tumor lung tissue. The J gene is TRBJ2-5, the V gene TRBV5-6; the D is unclear. Here the CDR3 DNA reads TGTGCCAACAGCGCTCGAATTCAAGAGACCCAGTACTTC. Its translation is CANSARIQETQYF.